This T cell receptor beta chain was sequenced for a study of T cells in Graves' hyperthyroidism and ophthalmopathy. On the study more broadly: Any treatment followed the collection of peripheral blood at initial diagnosis.

Isolation of PBMCs was performed on around 9.8 ml fresh peripheral blood. Template material for amplifying TCR beta CDR3 regions consisted of RNA transcripts. The TCR CDR3 was amplified in a first-round RT-PCR using the HTBI primer set. TCRdb re-called the multiplex PCR reads through MiXCR, storing one row per CDR3 protein. The sample has 500,000 to 800,000 distinct CDR3 sequences; about 14% are singletons. Study-level findings and limits: In the blood, most expanded thyroid clonotypes above 0.001 appeared as well.

This clonotype was recorded a few times. What it binds is unknown. CDR1 and CDR2 (germline): ENHRY, SYGVKD. V shed 5 bases, J shed 10 bases, and the junction held 15 bases outside the gene matches. The CDR3 has 17 amino acids. The chain has TRBV10-3 and TRBJ1-6; 9 bases agree with TRBD1. The sequenced sample was blood. This receptor was obtained from a woman aged 50 to 60 with Graves' ophthalmopathy. CDR3 loop: CAISSPLGGTGSSPLHF. For the CDR3, the DNA is TGTGCCATCAGTTCACCGCTTGGGGGGACAGGGAGCTCACCCCTCCACTTT.